This TCR beta chain was documented in a study of shared clonotypes between healthy human individuals. The CDR3 is made up of 16 amino acids. The V segment lost 5 bases and the J segment 0 bases; nucleotides outside the gene matches: 7. Germline V lookup: CDR1 SGHAT, CDR2 FQNNGV. Naive CD8 cells comprised CD45RO-negative, CCR7-positively selected cells, excluding terminally differentiated effector memory CD45RA+ cells. Study outcomes and limitations: It was anticipated that sequencing depth would influence how many clonotypes donors shared.

With regard to this clone: Its antigen is currently unknown.

Sequenced by immunoSEQ multiplex PCR; TCRdb stores in-frame clones only, minus some. This table holds hundreds of thousands of clones, about 96% found once. This TCR was recovered from a woman in her twenties or thirties in good health. The sequenced material came from naive CD8+ T cells sorted from blood. This chain links TRBV11-2 with TRBJ2-1, with TRBD2 identical over 7 bases. The CDR3 DNA is TGTGCCAGCAGCCGCGACGGGGGGAGCTCCTACAATGAGCAGTTCTTC. Its translation is CASSRDGGSSYNEQFF.